The rows below give T cell receptor beta chains drawn from one sample of a study of T cell responses to AZD1222 COVID-19 vaccine. The assay was immunoSEQ multiplex PCR, and TCRdb's table has in-frame clones only and misses some. The profile shows roughly 110,000 clones, about 92% of them singletons. This sample comprised peripheral blood, obtained 28 days after the second AZD1222 dose. The receptors were sampled from an adult who received the AZD1222 COVID-19 vaccine. Each CDR3 is given without its conserved first and last residue. D genes are given only for firm matches.

>.|TRBJ2-7|TRBV5-4
ASSFRTTYEQY
>.|TRBJ1-3|TRBV5-1
ASSLEGNGNTIY
>.|TRBJ2-1|TRBV5-1
ASSSSGRYNEQF
>TRBD2|TRBJ2-1|TRBV7-2
ASSSSGIAGTYNEQF
>.|TRBJ2-3|TRBV5-1
ASRETAAGRTDTQY
>.|TRBJ1-2|TRBV6-2/TRBV6-3
ASSYPPYDGYT
>TRBD1|TRBJ1-2|TRBV18
ASSSGTGGSDYGYT
>.|TRBJ2-7|TRBV5-1
ASSLADSGDEQY
>.|TRBJ1-1|TRBV6-5
ASSRIGSRNTEAF
>TRBD1|TRBJ2-1|TRBV7-8
ASSLAGTGFNEQF
>TRBD2|TRBJ2-1|TRBV27
ASSSIAGTSYNEQF
>.|TRBJ1-2|TRBV19
ASSNSNYGYT
>.|TRBJ2-3|TRBV6-5
ASSYISVNTDTQY
>.|TRBJ2-5|TRBV20-1
SASALPSQETQY
>.|TRBJ2-2|TRBV6-5
ASSSGQETGELF
>TRBD1|TRBJ1-1|TRBV10-3
AISEYPDRVKAF
>.|TRBJ1-6|TRBV30
AWSVQGPSPLH
>.|TRBJ1-3|TRBV4-2
ASSQRTENTIY
>TRBD1|TRBJ2-4|TRBV4-1
ASSQEQGAYIQY
>.|TRBJ2-7|TRBV11-3
ASSRGTGNSYEQY
>.|TRBJ1-4|TRBV4-1
ASSQDRGGGNEKLF
>.|TRBJ2-4|TRBV18
ASSPPRGTVAKNIQY
>TRBD2|TRBJ2-7|TRBV27
ASAVLAGGYEQY
>.|TRBJ1-3|TRBV9
ASSAPGHGAGNTIY
>TRBD1|TRBJ2-2|TRBV3-1/TRBV3-2
ASRTGGGTGELF
>.|TRBJ1-6|TRBV6-5
ASSFGGWDNSPLH
>.|TRBJ1-2|TRBV12-3/TRBV12-4
ASSPDGIYGYT
>.|TRBJ1-1|TRBV19
ASSIDDRGLNTEAF
>.|TRBJ1-1|TRBV7-9
ASSLGTNTEAF
>TRBD1|TRBJ1-1|TRBV5-1
ASSSAQGAGAMNTEAF
>.|TRBJ1-5|TRBV5-6
ASSLSNQPQH
>TRBD1|TRBJ2-2|TRBV29-1
SVERGPQNTGELF
>TRBD1|TRBJ1-5|TRBV19
AIIIFLTRQGMSRTGQPQH
>TRBD1|TRBJ1-6|TRBV3-1/TRBV3-2
ASSQGTGGPLGSRNSPLH
>.|TRBJ1-5|TRBV11-2
ASSPGTRGNQPQH
>.|TRBJ2-2|TRBV28
ASRRTGNTGELF
>TRBD1|TRBJ1-5|TRBV4-3
ASSQEPPGTASNQPQH
>.|TRBJ1-2|TRBV28
ASAPAGPPTGYT
>TRBD1|TRBJ2-7|TRBV5-1
ASRQGPGYEQY
>.|TRBJ1-2|TRBV3-1/TRBV3-2
ASSQGIAANYGYT
>TRBD1|TRBJ1-5|TRBV7-9
ASQGGYGNQPQH